The 7 T cell receptor beta chains presented below share a single source sample, sequenced in a study of cytomegalovirus exposure and HLA in healthy donors. The study ran its PCR with 60 Vbeta and 13 Jbeta primers. Measured with immunoSEQ multiplex PCR; TCRdb has only the in-frame clones, and not every one. The data contain about 140,000 clones, roughly 8.8% of them singletons. Material for sequencing was PBMCs. These receptors were obtained from a woman aged 40 to 50 in good health and CMV-seropositive.

This clone was detected only a few times. The rearrangement joins TRBV6-1 to TRBJ1-5; 8 bases line up with TRBD1. Per the germline V gene, CDR1 is MNHNS and CDR2 is SASEGT. The CDR3 extends over 15 amino acids. With 5 bases clipped from V and 5 bases from J, the junction kept 8 bases outside the gene matches. CDR3 region: CASSLRGRGHQPQHF. The CDR3 coding sequence is TGTGCCAGCAGTCTCAGGGGGCGCGGGCATCAGCCCCAGCATTTT.

A few counts support this clone. The chain couples TRBV5-1 to TRBJ2-1; 12 bases align to TRBD2. The length of the CDR3 is 15 residues. Losses at the gene ends were 4 bases for V and 7 bases for J; bases not matched to a gene: 6. The V gene's germline CDR1 is SGHRS and CDR2 YFSETQ. The chain's CDR3 is CASSTLAGGGNEQFF. Here the CDR3 DNA reads TGCGCCAGCAGCACTCTAGCGGGGGGGGGAAATGAGCAGTTCTTC.

This clone appeared a few times. The chain has TRBV5-1 and TRBJ2-7; 7 bases agree with TRBD1. With V trimmed by 0 bases and J by 5 bases, 8 bases remained unmatched. The CDR3 sequence is 15 residues long. CDR1 is SGHRS and CDR2 is YFSETQ in the germline V gene. CDR3 DNA sequence: TGCGCCAGCAGCTTGGGACAGGGTTTACAGCACGAGCAGTACTTC. Amino acid sequence: CASSLGQGLQHEQYF. The complete variable domain, with remaining parts taken from reference TRBV5-1 and TRBJ2-7, reads KAGVTQTPRYLIKTRGQQVTLSCSPISGHRSVSWYQQTPGQGLQFLFEYFSETQRNKGNFPGRFSGRQFSNSRSEMNVSTLELGDSALYLCASSLGQGLQHEQYFGPGTRLTVT.

V usage is TRBV27 and J usage is TRBJ1-1, with 7 positions matching TRBD1. CDR1 and CDR2 (germline): MNHEY, SMNVEV (reference sequence). The CDR3 spans 14 residues. The ends lost 0 bases at V and 4 bases at J; junction bases unmatched: 2. This chain's CDR3 is CASSLSPGGTEAFF. The CDR3 DNA sequence: TGTGCCAGCAGTTTATCGCCAGGGGGCACTGAAGCTTTCTTT.

The gene calls are TRBV5-4 and TRBJ2-3, with 9 bases matching TRBD2. CDR3 size: 18 residues. The J segment lost 0 bases and the V segment lost 4 bases, leaving 12 bases of the junction unmatched. Germline V lookup: CDR1 SGHNT, CDR2 YYREEE (reference sequence). The DNA for the CDR3 is TGTGCCAGCAGCAGGCGGAGCGGGGGGACAGTTAGCACAGATACGCAGTATTTT. Its protein is CASSRRSGGTVSTDTQYF.

The V call is TRBV11-2, the J call TRBJ1-3; 7 bases map to TRBD1. The CDR3 totals 15 residues. The J segment lost 6 bases and the V segment lost 5 bases, leaving 10 bases of the junction unmatched. Germline CDR1 and CDR2: SGHAT and FQNNGV. The CDR3 DNA follows: TGTGCCAGCAGCCCACGGACAGGACTGCAAAACACCATATATTTT. Its translation is CASSPRTGLQNTIYF.

V is TRBV19 and J is TRBJ2-3; 7 bases map to TRBD1. CDR3 size: 15 residues. The germline V gene encodes CDR1 LNHDA and CDR2 SQIVND (reference sequence). The V and J ends lost 6 bases and 0 bases, in that order; junction bases with no gene match: 6. CDR3 in amino acids: CASSGTAYSTDTQYF. The CDR3 DNA follows: TGTGCCAGTAGCGGGACAGCTTATAGCACAGATACGCAGTATTTT. Drawing the rest from reference TRBV19 and TRBJ2-3, the complete variable domain is DGGITQSPKYLFRKEGQNVTLSCEQNLNHDAMYWYRQDPGQGLRLIYYSQIVNDFQKGDIAEGYSVSREKKESFPLTVTSAQKNPTAFYLCASSGTAYSTDTQYFGPGTRLTVL.